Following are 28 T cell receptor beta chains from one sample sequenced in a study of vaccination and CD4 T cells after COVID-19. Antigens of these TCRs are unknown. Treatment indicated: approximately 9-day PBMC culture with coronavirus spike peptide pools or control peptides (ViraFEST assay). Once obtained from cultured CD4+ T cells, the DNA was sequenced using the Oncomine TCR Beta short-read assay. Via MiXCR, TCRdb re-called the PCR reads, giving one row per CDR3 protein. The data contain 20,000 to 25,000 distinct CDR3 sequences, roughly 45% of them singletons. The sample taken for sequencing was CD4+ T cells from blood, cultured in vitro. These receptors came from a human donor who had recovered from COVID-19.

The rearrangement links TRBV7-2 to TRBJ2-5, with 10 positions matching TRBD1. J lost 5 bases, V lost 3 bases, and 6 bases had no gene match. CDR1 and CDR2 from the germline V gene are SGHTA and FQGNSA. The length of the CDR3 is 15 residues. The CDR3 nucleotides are TGTGCCAGCAGCTTTATGGGGGGACAGGGGGAGACCCAGTACTTC. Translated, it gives CASSFMGGQGETQYF.

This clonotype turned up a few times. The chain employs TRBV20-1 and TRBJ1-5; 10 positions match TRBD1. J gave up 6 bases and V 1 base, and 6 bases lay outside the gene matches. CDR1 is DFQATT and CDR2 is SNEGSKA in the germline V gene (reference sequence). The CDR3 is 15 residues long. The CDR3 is CSARVATGGGQPQHF. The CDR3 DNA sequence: TGCAGTGCTAGAGTGGCGACAGGGGGCGGTCAGCCCCAGCATTTT.

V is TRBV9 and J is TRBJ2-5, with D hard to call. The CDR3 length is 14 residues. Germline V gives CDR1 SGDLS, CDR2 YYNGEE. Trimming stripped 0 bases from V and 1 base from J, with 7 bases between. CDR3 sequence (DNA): TGTGCCAGCAGCGTAGGCCAGACCCAAGAGACCCAGTACTTC. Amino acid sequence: CASSVGQTQETQYF.

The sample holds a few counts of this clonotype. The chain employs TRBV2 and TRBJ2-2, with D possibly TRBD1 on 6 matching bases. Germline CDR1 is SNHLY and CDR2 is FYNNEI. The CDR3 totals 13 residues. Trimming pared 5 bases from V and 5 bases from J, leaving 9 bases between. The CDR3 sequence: CASSLQGTGELFF. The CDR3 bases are TGTGCCAGCAGTCTACAGGGAACCGGGGAGCTGTTTTTT. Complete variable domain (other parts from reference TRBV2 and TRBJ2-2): EPEVTQTPSHQVTQMGQEVILRCVPISNHLYFYWYRQILGQKVEFLVSFYNNEISEKSEIFDDQFSVERPDGSNFTLKIRSTKLEDSAMYFCASSLQGTGELFFGEGSRLTVL.

The CDR3 sequence is CASSPRTGAQETQYF. The CDR3 coding sequence is TGCGCCAGCAGCCCCAGGACAGGGGCCCAAGAGACCCAGTACTTC. The gene calls are TRBV10-2 and TRBJ2-5; 9 bases agree with TRBD1. The J segment lost 1 base and the V segment lost 6 bases, leaving 6 bases of the junction unmatched. The CDR3 runs to 15 residues. Germline V CDR1 and CDR2: WSHSY, SAAADI.

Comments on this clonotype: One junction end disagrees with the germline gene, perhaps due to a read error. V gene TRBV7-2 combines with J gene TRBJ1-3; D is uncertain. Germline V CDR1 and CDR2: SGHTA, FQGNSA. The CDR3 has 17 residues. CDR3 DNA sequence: TGTGTCAGCAGCTCTTACATCTCGGCGGGCTCTGGAAACACCATATATTTT. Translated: CVSSSYISAGSGNTIYF.

The CDR3 region is CASHDRDHEQFF. The CDR3 nucleotides are TGTGCCAGCCACGACAGGGACCATGAGCAGTTCTTC. The chain uses TRBV28 and TRBJ2-1, with 7 positions matching TRBD1. The CDR3 is made up of 12 amino acids. Germline-derived CDR1 and CDR2 are MDHEN and SYDVKM. J gave up 8 bases and V 8 bases, and 6 bases lay outside the gene matches.

CDR3 in DNA: TGTGCCACCAGCAGAGATTCGCCCGAGGTGTACGGAGAGCAGTACTTC. Translating it yields CATSRDSPEVYGEQYF. This chain joins TRBV15 and TRBJ2-7; D remains unclear. The CDR3 extends over 16 amino acids. Deletions cut 0 bases from V and 7 bases from J, with 19 bases between. Germline CDR1 and CDR2: LNHNV and YYDKDF (reference sequence). The entire variable domain, with the rest obtained from reference TRBV15 and TRBJ2-7, is as follows: DAMVIQNPRYQVTQFGKPVTLSCSQTLNHNVMYWYQQKSSQAPKLLFHYYDKDFNNEADTPDNFQSRRPNTSFCFLDIRSPGLGDTAMYLCATSRDSPEVYGEQYFGPGTRLTVT.

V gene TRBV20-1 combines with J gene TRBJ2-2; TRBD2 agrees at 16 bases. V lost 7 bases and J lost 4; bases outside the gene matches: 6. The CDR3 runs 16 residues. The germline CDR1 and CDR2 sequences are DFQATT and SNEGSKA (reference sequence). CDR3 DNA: TGCAGTGTACCGGGACTAGCGGGAGGGAGCACCGGGGAGCTGTTTTTT. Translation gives CSVPGLAGGSTGELFF.

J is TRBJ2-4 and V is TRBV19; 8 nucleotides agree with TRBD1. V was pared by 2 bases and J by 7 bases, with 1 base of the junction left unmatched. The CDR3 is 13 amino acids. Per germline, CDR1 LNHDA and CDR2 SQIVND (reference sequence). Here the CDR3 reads CASSITGGNIQYF. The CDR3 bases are TGTGCCAGTAGTATAACAGGGGGGAACATTCAGTACTTC.

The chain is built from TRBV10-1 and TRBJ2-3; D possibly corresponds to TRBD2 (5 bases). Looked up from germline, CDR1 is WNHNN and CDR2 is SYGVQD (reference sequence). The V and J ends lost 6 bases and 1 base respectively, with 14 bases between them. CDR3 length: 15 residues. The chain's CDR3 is CASSPGGGGTDTQYF. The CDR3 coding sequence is TGCGCCAGCAGCCCCGGAGGAGGTGGCACAGATACGCAGTATTTT.

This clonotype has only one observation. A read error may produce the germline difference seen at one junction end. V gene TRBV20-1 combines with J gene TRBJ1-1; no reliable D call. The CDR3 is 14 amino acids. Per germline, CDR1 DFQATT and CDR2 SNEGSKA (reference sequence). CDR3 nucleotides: TGCAGTGCTAGAGCCAGCAATATGAACACTGTAGCTTTCTTT. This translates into CSARASNMNTVAFF.

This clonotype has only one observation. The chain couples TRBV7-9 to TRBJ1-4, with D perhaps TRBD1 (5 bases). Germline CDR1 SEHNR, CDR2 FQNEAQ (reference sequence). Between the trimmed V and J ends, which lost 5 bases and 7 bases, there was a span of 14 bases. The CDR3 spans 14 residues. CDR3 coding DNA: TGTGCCAGCAGCGGGGCGGAAGGACGTGAAAAACTGTTTTTT. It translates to CASSGAEGREKLFF.

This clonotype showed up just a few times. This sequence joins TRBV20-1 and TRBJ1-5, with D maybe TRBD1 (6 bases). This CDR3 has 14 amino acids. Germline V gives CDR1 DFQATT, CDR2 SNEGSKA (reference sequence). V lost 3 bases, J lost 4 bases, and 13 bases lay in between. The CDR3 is CSARAQGTNQPQHF. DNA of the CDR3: TGCAGTGCTAGGGCGCAGGGGACTAATCAGCCCCAGCATTTT.

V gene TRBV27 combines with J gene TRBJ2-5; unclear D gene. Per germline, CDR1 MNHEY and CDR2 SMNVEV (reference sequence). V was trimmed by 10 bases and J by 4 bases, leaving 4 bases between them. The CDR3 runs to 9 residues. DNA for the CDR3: TGTGCCACCCCAGAGACCCAGTACTTC. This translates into CATPETQYF.

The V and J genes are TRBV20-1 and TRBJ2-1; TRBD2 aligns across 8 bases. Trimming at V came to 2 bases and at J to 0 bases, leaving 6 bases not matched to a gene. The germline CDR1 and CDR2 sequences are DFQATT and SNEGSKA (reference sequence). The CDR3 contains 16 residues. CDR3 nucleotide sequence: TGCAGTGCTAGAAACCGCGGGGGGAGCTCCTACAATGAGCAGTTCTTC. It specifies CSARNRGGSSYNEQFF.

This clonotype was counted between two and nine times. The CDR3 loop reads CASSEGTGNNQPQHF. As DNA, the CDR3 is TGTGCCAGCAGTGAAGGGACAGGAAACAATCAGCCCCAGCATTTT. The chain joins TRBV2 to TRBJ1-5, with 7 nucleotides matching TRBD1. The V segment lost 1 base and the J segment 3 bases; nucleotides outside the gene matches: 3. The CDR3 is made up of 15 amino acids. Germline lookup yields CDR1 SNHLY and CDR2 FYNNEI.

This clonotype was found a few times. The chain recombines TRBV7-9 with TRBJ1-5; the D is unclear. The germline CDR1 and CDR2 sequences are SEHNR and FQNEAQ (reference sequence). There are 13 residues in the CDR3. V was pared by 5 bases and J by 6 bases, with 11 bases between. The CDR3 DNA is TGTGCCAGCAGCCAAGGGTTGGGTCAGCCCCAGCATTTT. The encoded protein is CASSQGLGQPQHF.

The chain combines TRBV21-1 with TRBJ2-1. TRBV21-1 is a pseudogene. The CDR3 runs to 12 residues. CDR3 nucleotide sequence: TGTGCCAGCAGCAACGAAGAGGATGAGCAGTTCTTC. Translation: CASSNEEDEQFF.

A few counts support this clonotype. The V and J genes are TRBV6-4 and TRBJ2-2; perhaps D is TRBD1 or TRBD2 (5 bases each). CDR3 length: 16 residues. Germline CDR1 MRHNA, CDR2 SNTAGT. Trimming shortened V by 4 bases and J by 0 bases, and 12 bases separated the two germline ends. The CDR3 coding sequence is TGTGCCAGCAGTGTTGAGGGGAACTCGAACACCGGGGAGCTGTTTTTT. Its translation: CASSVEGNSNTGELFF.

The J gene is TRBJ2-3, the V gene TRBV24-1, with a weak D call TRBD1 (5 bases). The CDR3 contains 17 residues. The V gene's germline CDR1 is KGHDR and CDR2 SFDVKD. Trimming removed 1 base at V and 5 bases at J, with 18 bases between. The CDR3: CATSDFSWAKGLDTQYF. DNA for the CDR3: TGTGCCACCAGTGATTTCTCTTGGGCAAAGGGGCTAGATACGCAGTATTTT.

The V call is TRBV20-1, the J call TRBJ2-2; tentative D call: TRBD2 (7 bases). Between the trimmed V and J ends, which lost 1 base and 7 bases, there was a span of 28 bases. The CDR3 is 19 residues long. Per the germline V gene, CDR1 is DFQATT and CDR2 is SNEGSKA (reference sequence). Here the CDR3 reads CSARVGGEPWGGEGGELFF. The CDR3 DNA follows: TGCAGTGCTAGAGTAGGCGGGGAGCCTTGGGGGGGCGAGGGCGGGGAGCTGTTTTTT.

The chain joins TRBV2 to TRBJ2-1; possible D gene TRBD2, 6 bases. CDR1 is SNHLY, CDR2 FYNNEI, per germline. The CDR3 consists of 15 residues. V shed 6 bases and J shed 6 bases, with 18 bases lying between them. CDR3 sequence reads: CASRGPPRGGNEQFF. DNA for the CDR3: TGTGCCAGCAGAGGCCCCCCGCGGGGTGGCAATGAGCAGTTCTTC.

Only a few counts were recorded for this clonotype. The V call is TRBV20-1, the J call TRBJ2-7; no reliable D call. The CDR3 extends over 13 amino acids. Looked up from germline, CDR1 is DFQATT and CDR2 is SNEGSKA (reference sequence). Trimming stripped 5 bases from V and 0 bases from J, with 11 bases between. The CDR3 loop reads CSACRVASYEQYF. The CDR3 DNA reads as TGCAGTGCTTGCAGAGTTGCCTCCTACGAGCAGTACTTC.

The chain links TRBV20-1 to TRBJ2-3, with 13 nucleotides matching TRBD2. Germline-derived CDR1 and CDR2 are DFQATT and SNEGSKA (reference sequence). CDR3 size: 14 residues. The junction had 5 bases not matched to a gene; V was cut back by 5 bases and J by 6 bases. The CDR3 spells CSAPLAGGRDTQYF. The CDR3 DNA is TGCAGTGCTCCACTAGCGGGAGGGCGGGATACGCAGTATTTT.

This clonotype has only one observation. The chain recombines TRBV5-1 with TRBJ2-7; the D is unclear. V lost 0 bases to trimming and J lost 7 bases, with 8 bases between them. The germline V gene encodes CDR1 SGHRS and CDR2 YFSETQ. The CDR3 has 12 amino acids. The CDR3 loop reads CASSLEGREQYF. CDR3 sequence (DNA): TGCGCCAGCAGCTTGGAGGGTCGGGAGCAGTACTTC. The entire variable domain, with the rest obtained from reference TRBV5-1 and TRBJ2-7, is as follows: KAGVTQTPRYLIKTRGQQVTLSCSPISGHRSVSWYQQTPGQGLQFLFEYFSETQRNKGNFPGRFSGRQFSNSRSEMNVSTLELGDSALYLCASSLEGREQYFGPGTRLTVT.

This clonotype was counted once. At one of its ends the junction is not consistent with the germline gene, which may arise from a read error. CDR3 in DNA: TGTGCTAGCAGCTTCTATCCTGGACAGGGCCCCTACAATGAGCAGTTCTTC. Residues: CASSFYPGQGPYNEQFF. The chain joins TRBV7-7 to TRBJ2-1, with TRBD1 identical over 8 bases. The V gene's germline CDR1 is SSHAT and CDR2 FNYEAQ (reference sequence). CDR3 length: 17 amino acids.

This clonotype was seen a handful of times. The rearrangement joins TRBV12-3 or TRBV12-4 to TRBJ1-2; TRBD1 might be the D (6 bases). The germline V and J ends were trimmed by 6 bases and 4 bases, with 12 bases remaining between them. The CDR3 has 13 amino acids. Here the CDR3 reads CASRPQGSYGYTF. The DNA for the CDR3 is TGTGCCAGCAGACCACAGGGTTCCTATGGCTACACCTTC.